The present TCR beta chain was sequenced within a study of T cells after yellow fever vaccination. This clonotype was seen only a few times. Its antigen is still unknown. A junction end diverges from the germline sequence, so it may reflect a read error. Study conclusions and caveats: Boosting was followed by the reappearance of most primary-vaccination clones (approximately 95% CD4, 88% CD8). Few clonotypes appeared in both CD4 and CD8 compartments.

Production of TCR cDNA was by 5'RACE template switching, which also added a universal primer site and UMIs. TCRdb re-derived calls from the 5' RACE reads in MiXCR, one entry per CDR3 protein. The repertoire has about 300,000 distinct CDR3 sequences, approximately 4% of them found once; the top ten carry 20% to 25%. Sequencing used PBMCs, obtained 5 days after the yellow fever booster vaccination. This clonotype was sampled from a man younger than 30 who received the YFV17D yellow fever vaccine.

The CDR3 DNA reads TGTGCTAGCAGCTTAGGAATAAACAATGAGCAGTTCTTC. Residues: CASSLGINNEQFF. The chain employs TRBV7-7 and TRBJ2-1; no clear D. Germline loops: CDR1 SSHAT, CDR2 FNYEAQ (reference sequence). The CDR3 totals 13 residues.